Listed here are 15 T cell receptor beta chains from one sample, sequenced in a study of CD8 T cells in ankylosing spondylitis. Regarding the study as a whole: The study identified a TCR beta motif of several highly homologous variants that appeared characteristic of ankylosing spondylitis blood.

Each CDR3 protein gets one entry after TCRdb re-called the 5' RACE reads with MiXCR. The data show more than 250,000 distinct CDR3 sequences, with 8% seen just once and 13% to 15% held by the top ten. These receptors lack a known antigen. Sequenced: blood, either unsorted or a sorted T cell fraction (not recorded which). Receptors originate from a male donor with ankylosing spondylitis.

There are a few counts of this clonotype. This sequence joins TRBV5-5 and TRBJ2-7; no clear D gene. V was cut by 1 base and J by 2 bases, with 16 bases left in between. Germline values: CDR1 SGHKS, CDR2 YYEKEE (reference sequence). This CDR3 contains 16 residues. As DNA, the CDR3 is TGTGCCAGCAGCTTGCGAAGTACCTCGTCGACCTACGAGCAGTACTTC. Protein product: CASSLRSTSSTYEQYF.

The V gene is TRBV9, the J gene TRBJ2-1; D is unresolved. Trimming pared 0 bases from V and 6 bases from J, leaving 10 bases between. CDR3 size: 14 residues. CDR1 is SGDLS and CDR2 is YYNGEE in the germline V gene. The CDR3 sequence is CASSVGSRANEQFF. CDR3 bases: TGTGCCAGCAGCGTAGGGAGCCGCGCCAATGAGCAGTTCTTC. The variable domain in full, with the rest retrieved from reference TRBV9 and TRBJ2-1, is DSGVTQTPKHLITATGQRVTLRCSPRSGDLSVYWYQQSLDQGLQFLIQYYNGEERAKGNILERFSAQQFPDLHSELNLSSLELGDSALYFCASSVGSRANEQFFGPGTRLTVL.

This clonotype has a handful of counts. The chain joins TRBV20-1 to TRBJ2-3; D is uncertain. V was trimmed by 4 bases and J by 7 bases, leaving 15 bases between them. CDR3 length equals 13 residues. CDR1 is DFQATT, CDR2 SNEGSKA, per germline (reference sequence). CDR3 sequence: CSANQATINTQYF. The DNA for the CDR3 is TGCAGTGCTAATCAAGCCACGATAAATACGCAGTATTTT.

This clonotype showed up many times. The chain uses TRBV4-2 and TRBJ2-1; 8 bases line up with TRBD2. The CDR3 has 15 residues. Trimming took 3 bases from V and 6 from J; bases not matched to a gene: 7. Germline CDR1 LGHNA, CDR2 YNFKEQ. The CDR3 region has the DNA TGTGCCAGCAGCCAGAGCACTAGCGGTCTCAATGAGCAGTTCTTC. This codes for CASSQSTSGLNEQFF.

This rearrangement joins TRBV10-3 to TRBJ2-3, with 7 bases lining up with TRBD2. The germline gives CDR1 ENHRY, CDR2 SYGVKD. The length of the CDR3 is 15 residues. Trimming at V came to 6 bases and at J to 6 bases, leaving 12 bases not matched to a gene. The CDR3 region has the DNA TGTGCCATCAGCGGCTCCGGGAGGCCGGTGGATACGCAGTATTTT. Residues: CAISGSGRPVDTQYF.

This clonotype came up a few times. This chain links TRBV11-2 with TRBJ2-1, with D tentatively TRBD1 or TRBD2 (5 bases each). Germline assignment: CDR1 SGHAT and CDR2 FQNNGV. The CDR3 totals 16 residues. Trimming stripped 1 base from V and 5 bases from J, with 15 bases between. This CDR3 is CASSLVTGTNHNEQFF. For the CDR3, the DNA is TGTGCCAGCAGCTTAGTTACCGGGACGAACCACAATGAGCAGTTCTTC.

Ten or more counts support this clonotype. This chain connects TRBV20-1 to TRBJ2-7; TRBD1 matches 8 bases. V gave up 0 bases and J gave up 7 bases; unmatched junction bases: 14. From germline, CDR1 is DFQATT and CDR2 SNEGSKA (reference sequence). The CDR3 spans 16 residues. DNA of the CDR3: TGCAGTGCTAGAGATTCCGGACAGGGAGGACGTCTAGAGCAGTACTTC. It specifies CSARDSGQGGRLEQYF.

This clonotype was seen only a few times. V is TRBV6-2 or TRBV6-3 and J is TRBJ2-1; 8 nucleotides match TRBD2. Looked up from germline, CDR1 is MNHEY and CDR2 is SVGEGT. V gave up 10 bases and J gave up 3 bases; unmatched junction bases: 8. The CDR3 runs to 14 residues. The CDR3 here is CATTRAGDYNEQFF. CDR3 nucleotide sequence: TGTGCCACCACCCGAGCGGGAGACTACAATGAGCAGTTCTTC.

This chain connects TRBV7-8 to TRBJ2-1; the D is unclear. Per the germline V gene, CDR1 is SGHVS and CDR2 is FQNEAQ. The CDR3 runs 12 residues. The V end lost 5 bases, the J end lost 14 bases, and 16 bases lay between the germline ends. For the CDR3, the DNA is TGTGCCAGCAGCCCCGTGGACCTCATGGAGTTCTTC. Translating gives CASSPVDLMEFF.

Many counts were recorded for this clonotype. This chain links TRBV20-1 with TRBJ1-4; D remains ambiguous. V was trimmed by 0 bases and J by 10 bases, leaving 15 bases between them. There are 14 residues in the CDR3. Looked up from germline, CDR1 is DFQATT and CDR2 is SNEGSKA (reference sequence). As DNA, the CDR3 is TGCAGTGCTAGAGATGGCCCCTATTCTGGAAAACTGTTTTTT. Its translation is CSARDGPYSGKLFF.

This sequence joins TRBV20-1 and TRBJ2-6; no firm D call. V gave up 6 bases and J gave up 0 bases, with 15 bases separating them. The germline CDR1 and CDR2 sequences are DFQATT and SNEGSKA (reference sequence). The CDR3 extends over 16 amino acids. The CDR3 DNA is TGCAGTGCAGTACCGTTCGGCGGCTCTGGGGCCAACGTCCTGACTTTC. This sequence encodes CSAVPFGGSGANVLTF.

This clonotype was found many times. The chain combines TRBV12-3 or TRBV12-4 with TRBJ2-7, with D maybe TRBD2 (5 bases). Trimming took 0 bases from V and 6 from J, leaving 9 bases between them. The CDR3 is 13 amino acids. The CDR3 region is CASSLAGAGEQYF. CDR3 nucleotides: TGTGCCAGCAGTTTAGCGGGAGCCGGCGAGCAGTACTTC.

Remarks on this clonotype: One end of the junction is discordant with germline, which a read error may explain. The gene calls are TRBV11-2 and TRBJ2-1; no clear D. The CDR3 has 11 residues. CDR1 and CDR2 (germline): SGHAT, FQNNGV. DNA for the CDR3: TGTGCCAGCAGCTTAGTAGAGACACGTTACTTC. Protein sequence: CASSLVETRYF.

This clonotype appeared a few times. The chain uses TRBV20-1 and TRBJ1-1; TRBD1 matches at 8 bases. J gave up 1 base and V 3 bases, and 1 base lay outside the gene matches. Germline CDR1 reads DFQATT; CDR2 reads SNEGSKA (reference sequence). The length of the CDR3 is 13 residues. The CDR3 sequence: CSASGQGNTEAFF. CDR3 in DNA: TGCAGTGCTAGTGGACAGGGGAACACTGAAGCTTTCTTT.

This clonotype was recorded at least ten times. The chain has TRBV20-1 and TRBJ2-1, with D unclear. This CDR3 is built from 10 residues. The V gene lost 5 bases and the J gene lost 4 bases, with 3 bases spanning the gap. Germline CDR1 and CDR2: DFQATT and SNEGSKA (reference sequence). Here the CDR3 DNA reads TGCAGTGCTCATTACAATGAGCAGTTCTTC. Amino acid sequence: CSAHYNEQFF.